The 9 T cell receptor beta chains in this list originate from one sample, sequenced in a study of OX40 agonist ivuxolimab in advanced cancers. Some clones are missing from TCRdb's copy, which holds only in-frame ones; the method was immunoSEQ multiplex PCR. The table lists around 71,000 clones, 85% to 90% of them singletons, with around 0.99% in the top ten. The sequenced sample was CD4+ or CD8+ T cells sorted from blood, obtained in a trial of the OX40 agonist ivuxolimab. These receptors all come from an adult with an advanced solid tumor such as melanoma, head and neck, liver or kidney cancer.

The chain couples TRBV11-2 to TRBJ2-2; no clear D. Trimming left V 0 bases short and J 8 bases short, with 16 bases between. CDR3 length equals 16 residues. Per germline, CDR1 SGHAT and CDR2 FQNNGV. The CDR3: CASSLDRWWGIGELFF. The CDR3 DNA reads as TGTGCCAGCAGCTTAGATCGGTGGTGGGGAATTGGGGAGCTGTTTTTT.

The V and J genes are TRBV6-5 and TRBJ1-1; TRBD1 aligns across 7 bases. Looked up from germline, CDR1 is MNHEY and CDR2 is SVGAGI. V lost 6 bases, J lost 5 bases, and 3 bases stayed unmatched. The CDR3 extends over 12 amino acids. CDR3 DNA: TGTGCCAGCAGCAGGGGGGAGACTGAAGCTTTCTTT. The encoded protein is CASSRGETEAFF.

The chain is built from TRBV5-1 and TRBJ2-5, with D possibly matching TRBD2 (5 bases). The CDR3 loop spans 14 amino acids. V was shortened by 2 bases and J by 5 bases, with 13 bases between the two germline ends. CDR1 and CDR2 from the germline V gene are SGHRS and YFSETQ. The CDR3 DNA follows: TGCGCCAGCAGCTTCTCGGGGTTCGGGGAGACCCAGTACTTC. As protein: CASSFSGFGETQYF.

The chain joins TRBV19 to TRBJ2-2; TRBD2 aligns across 10 bases. J was trimmed by 2 bases and V by 7 bases; bases with no gene match: 7. The germline CDR1 and CDR2 sequences are LNHDA and SQIVND (reference sequence). There are 16 residues in the CDR3. CDR3 residues: CASKGLAGDNTGELFF. The CDR3 bases are TGTGCCAGTAAGGGTCTAGCGGGAGACAACACCGGGGAGCTGTTTTTT.

A single count supports this clone. This rearrangement joins TRBV28 to TRBJ2-5, with 13 bases that match TRBD2. Germline V gene sequence: CDR1 MDHEN, CDR2 SYDVKM. With 6 bases clipped from V and 5 bases from J, the junction kept 6 bases outside the gene matches. The CDR3 spans 15 residues. This chain's CDR3 is CASSRGLAGRETQYF. In DNA, the CDR3 is TGTGCCAGCAGCAGGGGACTAGCGGGGCGGGAGACCCAGTACTTC.

The chain carries TRBV27 and TRBJ2-2, with 9 bases that match TRBD1. The CDR3 length is 16 residues. With 4 bases clipped from V and 5 bases from J, the junction kept 8 bases outside the gene matches. CDR1 and CDR2 from the germline V gene are MNHEY and SMNVEV (reference sequence). The CDR3 DNA reads as TGTGCCAGCAGTTCACAGGGGGCGTTGAGAACCGGGGAGCTGTTTTTT. Residues: CASSSQGALRTGELFF.

V usage is TRBV29-1 and J usage is TRBJ2-5; possible D gene TRBD2, 5 bases. This CDR3 has 12 amino acids. Germline V gene data show CDR1 as SQVTM and CDR2 as ANQGSEA. Trimming removed 6 bases at V and 6 bases at J, with 14 bases between. The CDR3 DNA reads TGCAGCGTCACTAGGGATGAGAAGACCCAGTACTTC. This encodes CSVTRDEKTQYF.

This chain connects TRBV5-6 to TRBJ1-4; 7 bases align to TRBD1. This CDR3 comprises 15 residues. From germline, CDR1 is SGHDT and CDR2 YYEEEE. The J segment lost 3 bases and the V segment lost 5 bases, leaving 7 bases of the junction unmatched. CDR3 in amino acids: CASSSNRGANEKLFF. CDR3 in DNA: TGTGCCAGCAGTTCGAACAGGGGTGCTAATGAAAAACTGTTTTTT.

The chain combines TRBV6-1 with TRBJ1-2; D ambiguous. Trimming took off 6 bases at V and 8 bases at J, with 16 bases between the two ends. This CDR3 has 13 amino acids. Germline values: CDR1 MNHNS, CDR2 SASEGT. The CDR3 DNA reads as TGTGCCAGCAGCTCAGGTGGGCGTAGGGGCTACACCTTC. It is translated as CASSSGGRRGYTF.